A single sample is the source of the 28 T cell receptor beta chains below, sequenced in a study of cytomegalovirus exposure and HLA in healthy donors. Vbeta (60) and Jbeta (13) primers were used in the PCR. TCRdb keeps only in-frame clones here, not all; method: immunoSEQ multiplex PCR. The sample lists 130,000 to 150,000 clones; about 80% were seen once. What was sequenced was PBMCs. Source of these receptors: a young woman in good health and CMV-seronegative.

This rearrangement joins TRBV29-1 to TRBJ2-3; perhaps TRBD2 as D (6 bases). CDR1 and CDR2 (germline): SQVTM, ANQGSEA. Between the trimmed V and J ends, which lost 0 bases and 6 bases, there was a span of 16 bases. The CDR3 has 15 residues. This CDR3 is CSVEDPPSGVDTQYF. The DNA of the CDR3 is TGCAGCGTTGAAGATCCGCCCTCGGGGGTTGATACGCAGTATTTT.

The chain combines TRBV19 with TRBJ2-7; the D gene is possibly TRBD2 (5 bases). The germline CDR1 and CDR2 sequences are LNHDA and SQIVND (reference sequence). This CDR3 is built from 12 residues. V dropped 11 bases and J dropped 7 bases, with 18 bases sitting between them. CDR3 amino acids: CASRGASNEQYF. The CDR3 DNA sequence: TGTGCCTCCCGGGGAGCGTCTAATGAGCAGTACTTC. Using reference TRBV19 and TRBJ2-7 for the parts outside the CDR3, the full variable domain is DGGITQSPKYLFRKEGQNVTLSCEQNLNHDAMYWYRQDPGQGLRLIYYSQIVNDFQKGDIAEGYSVSREKKESFPLTVTSAQKNPTAFYLCASRGASNEQYFGPGTRLTVT.

The rearrangement uses TRBV7-9 and TRBJ2-3, with 10 bases identical to TRBD2. CDR3 size: 18 residues. Germline CDR1 is SEHNR and CDR2 is FQNEAQ (reference sequence). J was trimmed by 0 bases and V by 5 bases; bases with no gene match: 11. CDR3: CASSRLAGGRLSTDTQYF. The CDR3 nucleotides read TGTGCCAGCAGCAGATTAGCGGGGGGCCGGCTTAGCACAGATACGCAGTATTTT.

The rearrangement links TRBV18 to TRBJ1-1; 8 nucleotides agree with TRBD1. Germline assignment: CDR1 KGHSH and CDR2 LQKENI. This CDR3 has 13 amino acids. The ends lost 5 bases at V and 3 bases at J; junction bases unmatched: 2. The CDR3 sequence is CASSMTGDTEAFF. As DNA, the CDR3 is TGTGCCAGCTCAATGACAGGGGACACTGAAGCTTTCTTT.

The chain employs TRBV6-1 and TRBJ2-7, with D tentatively TRBD1 (5 bases). Trimming stripped 6 bases from V and 3 bases from J, with 15 bases between. Per the germline V gene, CDR1 is MNHNS and CDR2 is SASEGT. The CDR3 has 14 amino acids. CDR3 loop: CASRDRERLYEQYF. The CDR3 nucleotides read TGTGCCAGCAGAGACAGAGAGCGCCTCTACGAGCAGTACTTC.

The chain joins TRBV27 to TRBJ1-5; maybe TRBD1 (5 bases). V lost 8 bases, J lost 0 bases, and 14 bases lay in between. CDR1 is MNHEY, CDR2 SMNVEV, per germline (reference sequence). CDR3 length equals 15 residues. The CDR3 DNA follows: TGTGCCAGCTCGCGGAGGGGCTCTAGCAATCAGCCCCAGCATTTT. It translates to CASSRRGSSNQPQHF.

The count of this clone is one. This chain links TRBV5-1 with TRBJ2-5, with 8 bases aligning to TRBD2. Germline trimming cut 4 bases from V and 5 bases from J; bases unmatched to any gene: 10. Germline V gene data show CDR1 as SGHRS and CDR2 as YFSETQ. The CDR3 length is 15 residues. The CDR3 spells CASSPGGSGEETQYF. DNA for the CDR3: TGCGCCAGCAGCCCCGGGGGTAGCGGGGAGGAGACCCAGTACTTC.

This chain joins TRBV27 and TRBJ1-2; 9 nucleotides agree with TRBD1. Germline values: CDR1 MNHEY, CDR2 SMNVEV (reference sequence). V was pared by 3 bases and J by 4 bases, with 9 bases of the junction left unmatched. This CDR3 contains 16 residues. The CDR3 is CASSLGYRGHSYGYTF. In DNA form, the CDR3 reads TGTGCCAGCAGTTTGGGATACAGGGGGCACTCCTATGGCTACACCTTC.

The chain joins TRBV29-1 to TRBJ1-2, with D perhaps matching TRBD1 (5 bases). Germline V gene data show CDR1 as SQVTM and CDR2 as ANQGSEA. This CDR3 is built from 11 residues. The germline V and J ends were trimmed by 7 bases and 4 bases, with 10 bases remaining between them. This CDR3 is CSADSSYGYTF. CDR3 DNA sequence: TGCAGCGCAGACAGCTCCTATGGCTACACCTTC.

V gene TRBV7-2 combines with J gene TRBJ2-7; TRBD1 matches at 10 bases. Trimming took 4 bases from V and 6 from J; bases not matched to a gene: 6. The CDR3 runs 14 residues. CDR1 SGHTA and CDR2 FQGNSA come from the germline V gene. CDR3 DNA sequence: TGTGCCAGCAGCTCGGACAGGGGGTTGAGCGAGCAGTACTTC. It encodes CASSSDRGLSEQYF. Full variable domain (outside the CDR3, taken from reference TRBV7-2 and TRBJ2-7): GAGVSQSPSNKVTEKGKDVELRCDPISGHTALYWYRQSLGQGLEFLIYFQGNSAPDKSGLPSDRFSAERTGGSVSTLTIQRTQQEDSAVYLCASSSDRGLSEQYFGPGTRLTVT.

The J gene is TRBJ1-1, the V gene TRBV7-6; 12 bases are a match to TRBD1. The CDR3 is 18 amino acids. The J segment lost 1 base and the V segment lost 2 bases, leaving 8 bases of the junction unmatched. Germline loops: CDR1 SGHVS, CDR2 FNYEAQ. DNA for the CDR3: TGTGCCAGCAGCTTACTAACCGGGACAGGGGGCAGGAACACTGAAGCTTTCTTT. It is translated as CASSLLTGTGGRNTEAFF.

The rearrangement uses TRBV7-9 and TRBJ2-7, with D perhaps matching TRBD1 (5 bases). The CDR3 covers 15 residues. V shed 1 base and J shed 6 bases, with 16 bases lying between them. Per the germline V gene, CDR1 is SEHNR and CDR2 is FQNEAQ (reference sequence). The CDR3 nucleotides are TGTGCCAGCAGCTTAGTGGCAGGGCATCCAGGCGAGCAGTACTTC. It encodes CASSLVAGHPGEQYF.

Details on this clone: Germline and junction disagree at one end, which may indicate a read error. The J gene is TRBJ1-5, the V gene TRBV6-6; 10 positions match TRBD1. The CDR3 extends over 12 amino acids. In germline, CDR1 is MNHNY, CDR2 SVGAGI (reference sequence). Written as DNA, the CDR3 is TGTGCCAGCAGTTACTCGGGGACAGGGGAGGATTTT. Encoded protein: CASSYSGTGEDF.

The chain links TRBV29-1 to TRBJ2-3; D is uncertain. CDR3 length: 12 residues. Deletions cut 8 bases from V and 4 bases from J, with 13 bases between. Germline V gene sequence: CDR1 SQVTM, CDR2 ANQGSEA. DNA for the CDR3: TGCAGCTACCGGCGAGAGGCAGATACGCAGTATTTT. This translates into CSYRREADTQYF.

This chain joins TRBV11-2 and TRBJ2-3; a weak D match, TRBD1 (7 bases). This CDR3 has 20 residues. Trimming removed 0 bases at V and 5 bases at J, with 27 bases between. Per the germline V gene, CDR1 is SGHAT and CDR2 is FQNNGV. The CDR3 coding sequence is TGTGCCAGCAGCTTAGATTATAGGCTATCGAGGACAGGAGCGGGAGATACGCAGTATTTT. Amino acid sequence: CASSLDYRLSRTGAGDTQYF.

J is TRBJ2-1 and V is TRBV6-4, with D perhaps matching TRBD2 (6 bases). The ends were cut back, 4 bases at V and 10 bases at J, with 14 bases in the middle. CDR1 is MRHNA and CDR2 is SNTAGT in the germline V gene. The CDR3 sequence is 13 residues long. The CDR3 nucleotides read TGTGCCAGCAGTGCCGAGTGGGGGGTGGAGCAGTTCTTC. This sequence encodes CASSAEWGVEQFF.

The chain recombines TRBV15 with TRBJ2-7; TRBD2 might be the D (5 bases). The CDR3 runs 13 residues. In germline, CDR1 is LNHNV, CDR2 YYDKDF (reference sequence). Trimming removed 5 bases from V and 9 bases from J, with 17 bases in between. The CDR3 is CATSPGNYGLQYF. In DNA, the CDR3 is TGTGCCACCAGCCCCGGGAATTATGGGTTGCAGTACTTC. Full variable domain (outside the CDR3, taken from reference TRBV15 and TRBJ2-7): DAMVIQNPRYQVTQFGKPVTLSCSQTLNHNVMYWYQQKSSQAPKLLFHYYDKDFNNEADTPDNFQSRRPNTSFCFLDIRSPGLGDTAMYLCATSPGNYGLQYFGPGTRLTVT.

The V and J genes are TRBV19 and TRBJ1-5; D perhaps matches TRBD1 (6 bases). Trimming removed 5 bases from V and 0 bases from J, with 8 bases in between. The CDR3 is 14 amino acids. Germline loops: CDR1 LNHDA, CDR2 SQIVND (reference sequence). The CDR3 protein is CASSDRNSNQPQHF. DNA of the CDR3: TGTGCCAGTAGTGACAGGAATAGCAATCAGCCCCAGCATTTT.

This clone was observed a few times. V and J are TRBV6-6 and TRBJ2-2; TRBD1 is a possible D gene (5 bases). CDR1 is MNHNY, CDR2 SVGAGI, per germline (reference sequence). CDR3 length: 14 residues. The germline V and J ends were trimmed by 2 bases and 3 bases, with 7 bases remaining between them. CDR3 sequence reads: CASSYQGYTGELFF. The CDR3 nucleotides are TGTGCCAGCAGTTACCAGGGCTACACCGGGGAGCTGTTTTTT.

CDR3 loop: CAISESVGQGRYTF. The CDR3, as DNA: TGTGCCATCAGTGAGTCGGTGGGACAGGGAAGGTACACCTTC. V is TRBV10-3 and J is TRBJ1-2; TRBD1 aligns across 9 bases. The CDR3 is 14 amino acids. J gave up 11 bases and V 0 bases, and 7 bases lay outside the gene matches. Germline-derived CDR1 and CDR2 are ENHRY and SYGVKD.

This chain connects TRBV6-5 to TRBJ1-2; 9 nucleotides match TRBD1. Germline loops: CDR1 MNHEY, CDR2 SVGAGI. This CDR3 is built from 15 residues. Trimming took 6 bases from V and 8 from J; bases not matched to a gene: 13. The CDR3 nucleotides read TGTGCCAGCAGGATACCCGGGACAGGGACGGGAGGCTACACCTTC. It translates to CASRIPGTGTGGYTF.

The chain employs TRBV12-5 and TRBJ2-5, with a weak D call TRBD2 (7 bases). CDR3 size: 15 residues. From germline, CDR1 is LGHNT and CDR2 FRNRAP. Between the trimmed V and J ends, which lost 5 bases and 5 bases, there was a span of 18 bases. The CDR3 spells CASGPKGGAGETQYF. CDR3 nucleotide sequence: TGTGCTAGTGGTCCAAAGGGGGGGGCCGGGGAGACCCAGTACTTC.

V is TRBV5-1 and J is TRBJ1-1, with D perhaps TRBD1 (5 bases). V lost 0 bases, J lost 10 bases, and 10 bases lay in between. The CDR3 covers 12 residues. Germline V lookup: CDR1 SGHRS, CDR2 YFSETQ. The CDR3 coding sequence is TGCGCCAGCAGCTTGGATGGGGCAGCAGCTTTCTTT. The encoded protein is CASSLDGAAAFF.

The V call is TRBV11-2, the J call TRBJ2-5; 8 bases align to TRBD2. The germline gives CDR1 SGHAT, CDR2 FQNNGV. After removal of 1 base from V and 5 bases from J, the junction contained 9 bases not matched to a gene. This CDR3 has 16 amino acids. In DNA form, the CDR3 reads TGTGCCAGCAGCTTAGGGGGTCGGGGGGGCGGGGAGACCCAGTACTTC. Translating gives CASSLGGRGGGETQYF.

The chain combines TRBV5-4 with TRBJ2-7; D perhaps matches TRBD2 (7 bases). Trimming removed 3 bases from V and 0 bases from J, with 13 bases in between. Germline V gene data show CDR1 as SGHNT and CDR2 as YYREEE (reference sequence). This CDR3 contains 15 residues. The CDR3 sequence is CASSSSGGVSYEQYF. In DNA, the CDR3 is TGTGCCAGCAGCTCCTCGGGGGGCGTCTCCTACGAGCAGTACTTC.

This clone was picked up a small number of times. CDR3 loop: CASLRAGTGGGYTF. CDR3 bases: TGTGCCAGCCTCCGGGCCGGGACAGGAGGCGGCTACACCTTC. This chain uses TRBV28 with TRBJ1-2; 8 nucleotides line up with TRBD1. Germline assignment: CDR1 MDHEN and CDR2 SYDVKM. The CDR3 runs to 14 residues. Trimming removed 8 bases from V and 8 bases from J; junction bases left unmatched: 13.

The chain couples TRBV30 to TRBJ1-2; D ambiguous. Trimming shortened V by 0 bases and J by 8 bases, and 10 bases separated the two germline ends. The CDR3 length is 12 residues. Germline V gene lookup returns CDR1 GTSNPN and CDR2 SVGIG (reference sequence). As DNA, the CDR3 is TGTGCCTGGAGTGTAGGACTGGGCGGCTACACCTTC. It translates to CAWSVGLGGYTF.

The V call is TRBV19, the J call TRBJ2-3; 7 nucleotides align to TRBD2. The CDR3 runs 14 residues. CDR1 and CDR2 from the germline V gene are LNHDA and SQIVND (reference sequence). The ends lost 4 bases at V and 3 bases at J; junction bases unmatched: 4. The CDR3 here is CASSRAGRTDTQYF. As DNA, the CDR3 is TGTGCCAGTAGTAGAGCGGGGCGTACAGATACGCAGTATTTT.